Listed below are T cell receptor beta chains from one sample, sequenced in a study of cytomegalovirus exposure and HLA in healthy donors. The repertoire was sequenced with immunoSEQ multiplex PCR; TCRdb's copy has only in-frame clones and lacks some. Of under 100,000 clones in the sample, around 82% are singletons; the top ten hold 12%. The sequencing input was PBMCs. The source is a woman younger than 35 in good health and CMV-seropositive. CDR3s leave out the opening cysteine and the closing phenylalanine or tryptophan. Each record gives: clone size, CDR3 length, V gene, CDR3 protein. Size values are once, few and many counts, or a class for expanded clones, and some rows have none.

>NA|11|TRBV11-1
ASSPAGSYEQY
>few|11|TRBV5-6
ASLLEGDNEQF
>NA|16|TRBV4-1
ASSQLGDAQGSGRKLF
>NA|17|TRBV7-4
ASSLALQGPLLSFYEQY
>NA|13|TRBV4-1
ASSPPWDNNYGYT
>few|11|TRBV10-3
AIKGQGTYEQY
>NA|13|TRBV27
ASRAQGASNQPQH
>NA|11|TRBV6-5
ASGENRGHEQY
>once|13|TRBV5-1
ASSFGLAISDTQY
>NA|12|TRBV10-3
AISESNSNTEAF
>NA|13|TRBV7-9
ASSPRGDLNTEAF
>NA|13|TRBV28
ASSLRSHRETEAF
>NA|12|TRBV7-2
ASSLAGGYNEQF
>few|14|TRBV4-2
ASSHSSGRGTYEQY
>few|12|TRBV30
AWSPGRERTEAF
>NA|13|TRBV5-6
ASSLASGEGYGYT
>NA|13|TRBV18
ASSQQESPGNTIY
>NA|14|TRBV15
ATSRDRSWLGQPQH
>NA|13|TRBV7-7
ASSLDVGQVSEQY
>NA|14|TRBV6-5
ASSLGTSGARGTQY
>NA|14|TRBV4-3
ASSQDRGGPQETQY
>NA|11|TRBV27
ASSYSRGTEAF
>NA|13|TRBV9
ASSGTSGGWYEQY
>few|13|TRBV5-6
ASSLGGWRDQPQH
>NA|13|TRBV7-3
ASSPHRGAYNEQF
>NA|14|TRBV7-2
ASSHKTGGKREKLF
>NA|11|TRBV5-1
ASSAGGRYEQY
>few|10|TRBV6-5
ASTLQDPEAF
>NA|11|TRBV2
ARTQGYNSPLH
>once|12|TRBV19
ASRTGANTDTQY
>NA|14|TRBV28
ASSYLTGANTDTQY
>NA|13|TRBV5-6
ASSSPGQGTYGYT
>NA|17|TRBV4-3
ASSQDGWSGGRGTGELF
>NA|10|TRBV2
ASSLGRLEQF
>NA|16|TRBV28
ASTPAPRMVSGHNEQF
>NA|11|TRBV6-1
ASTPRNNYGYT
>NA|12|TRBV7-9
ASSLGQDQETQY
>NA|15|TRBV7-9
ASSLAVRDTLFRTQY
>NA|11|TRBV30
AFCKSSGNTIY
>NA|13|TRBV29-1
SATGTSRSGETQY
>few|10|TRBV19
ASSRTGYGYT
>NA|13|TRBV16
ASSPQVTLNTEAF
>once|15|TRBV9
ASSGGLAGGPSYEQY
>few|12|TRBV7-9
ASSLGGGKETQY
>NA|14|TRBV30
AWSVTGTARNQPQH
>NA|11|TRBV30
AWSVRGHGEQF